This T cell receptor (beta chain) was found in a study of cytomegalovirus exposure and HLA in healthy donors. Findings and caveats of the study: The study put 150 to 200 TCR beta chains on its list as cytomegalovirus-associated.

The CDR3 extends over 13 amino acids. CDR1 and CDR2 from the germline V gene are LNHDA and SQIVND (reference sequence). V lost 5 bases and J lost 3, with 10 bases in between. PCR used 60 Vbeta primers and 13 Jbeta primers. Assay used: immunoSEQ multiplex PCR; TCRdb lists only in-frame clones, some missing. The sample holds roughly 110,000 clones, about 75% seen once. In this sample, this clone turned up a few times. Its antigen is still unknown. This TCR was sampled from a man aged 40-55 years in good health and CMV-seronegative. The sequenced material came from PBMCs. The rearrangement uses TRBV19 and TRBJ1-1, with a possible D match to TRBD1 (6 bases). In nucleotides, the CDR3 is TGTGCCAGTAGTGTGAAGGGGGACACTGAAGCTTTCTTT. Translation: CASSVKGDTEAFF. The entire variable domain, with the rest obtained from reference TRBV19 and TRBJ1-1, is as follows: DGGITQSPKYLFRKEGQNVTLSCEQNLNHDAMYWYRQDPGQGLRLIYYSQIVNDFQKGDIAEGYSVSREKKESFPLTVTSAQKNPTAFYLCASSVKGDTEAFFGQGTRLTVV.